Reported below is one TCR beta chain. Its antigen is unknown. This sample is drawn from a study of shared clonotypes between healthy human individuals. At a deep level, the assay was run. TCRdb's table, derived via immunoSEQ multiplex PCR, lists solely in-frame clones and lacks some. Here the sample spans nearly 1,000,000 clones, over 75% being singletons. Study results and limitations: Non-shared clonotypes had lower generation probabilities than those shared by all four donors. A handful of donors showed sharing of approximately 5% of naive CD4 clonotypes.

The CDR3 is 12 residues long. V was pared by 7 bases and J by 8 bases, with 16 bases between. Germline V gene sequence: CDR1 SQVTM, CDR2 ANQGSEA. The TCR originated in a man between 18 and 35 years old in good health. The chain links TRBV29-1 to TRBJ2-3; D is perhaps TRBD2 (5 bases). Sequenced: memory CD4+ T cells sorted from blood. Subset denoted: CD45RA-negative fraction. The CDR3 protein is CSAQRPDGTQYF. The DNA for the CDR3 is TGCAGCGCCCAGCGGCCTGACGGTACGCAGTATTTT.